This section outlines one T cell receptor beta chain sequence together with its context. No cognate antigen has been identified for it. Base qualities were left out, and no much larger clone turns up one base away. The CDR3 regions of human TCRbeta chains were subjected to immunosequencing. As for the authors' bioinformatics: Repertoire TCRs were matched against a reference library of SARS-CoV-2-specific TCRs generated with the MIRA antigen-specificity platform. Breadth was defined as the fraction of unique TCRs that were SARS-CoV-2-associated, and depth was defined as the fraction of total T cells that were SARS-CoV-2-associated. Using the MIRA data, every spike-specific TCR was mapped to the spike region that the TCR reacted to and assigned to either a CD4 or a CD8 class. Log10-transformed breadth and depth values were compared by one-way ANOVA with Sidak's multiple comparisons tests. The source is immuneACCESS, and TCRdb retained only in-frame sequences with V and J called. Part of the clones is not carried over; for the studies checked, unresolved V genes explain less than half of this, and the remainder is unexplained. V and J calls and clone size are those listed in that table; D and trimming were worked out from the DNA. This sample gives some 150,000 clones in total; 80% to 95% of them show up just once. More than 3.5% of the sample is held by the ten biggest clonotypes.

The data stem from a study of T cell responses to AZD1222 COVID-19 vaccine (dated by TCRdb to the early 2020s). Regarding the research as a whole: Because spike-specific TCR depth and breadth did not differ between the two schedules, AZD1222 recipients who got a second dose at roughly 4 weeks were pooled with those who got a second dose at roughly 12 weeks. Trial participants were enrolled by age into subgroups of 18-55, 56-69 and 70-plus years, and roughly 150, 30 and 60 TCR-sequenced participants, respectively, were included in these subgroups. TCR sequencing covered roughly 230 trial participants: around 210 given two doses of AZD1222 and about 26 given two doses of MenACWY control vaccine. Overall study outcomes, separate from this receptor: Nearly half of unique spike-specific TCRs reportedly recognized epitopes outside regions mutated in the B.1.351 and B.1.1.7 variants. The 56-69-year group was small, and its depth increase did not reach significance, likely because of low power. Conclusions about previously exposed vaccinees were limited because only 6 or 7 AZD1222 recipients were SARS-CoV-2 seropositive at baseline. Most participants were white British and females outnumbered males, and the authors suggested that clonal diversity may have been underestimated. After two AZD1222 doses, spike-specific TCR breadth and depth were significantly higher than at day 0 and than in MenACWY recipients. The whole spike protein was spanned by vaccine-associated CD4 TCRs, and dominant responses were seen in regions 160-218 and 743-854. Because no day 14 peak-response samples were available, repertoires were characterized only after the peak T cell response.

The CDR3 runs 14 amino acids, cysteine and phenylalanine included. Only the CDR3 part of the read is kept: 42 bases, read in frame from the first base. CDR1 is given as SNHLY and CDR2 as FYNNEI, both from the germline V gene. Relative to germline, V is 6 bases shorter and J is 7 bases shorter, with 13 bases between their ends. This specimen's time point label, interpreted: baseline before first vaccination. The vaccinee samples were drawn from two UK trials, COV001 and COV002, one of which was a single-blind randomized controlled phase 2/3 trial testing AZD1222 (ChAdOx1 nCoV-19) in healthy adults. For TCRbeta chain sequencing, PBMC samples were collected from trial participants at day 0 and at day 28 after the second dose.

The clonotype was recovered from an adult in good health. The material sequenced was peripheral blood, taken on day 0 of AZD1222 vaccination. The rearranged segments are TRBV2 and TRBJ1-6; the D gene identity is not certain. In nucleotide form, the sequence is TGTGCCAGCAGGGCCGTGGGCAGCAATTCACCCCTCCACTTT. It specifies CASRAVGSNSPLHF.